Listed below are T cell receptor beta chains from one sample, sequenced in a study of cytomegalovirus exposure and HLA in healthy donors. The method was immunoSEQ multiplex PCR; TCRdb's version includes in-frame clones alone and lacks a portion of them. Of some 150,000 clones listed, almost 80% were seen once; the top ten hold roughly 6.3%. Sequenced sample: PBMCs. The receptors were sampled from a middle-aged woman in good health and CMV-seropositive. CDR3s include the opening cysteine and the closing phenylalanine or tryptophan. D genes are given only for firm matches. Size values are once, few and many counts, or a class for expanded clones, and some rows have none.

cdr3_nt cdr3_aa d_call v_call cdr3_length j_call clone_size
TGTGCCAGCAGTTTACCGGGAGACACAGATACGCAGTATTTT CASSLPGDTDTQYF NA TRBV27 14 TRBJ2-3 NA
TGTGCCATCAGTGGCCTATTGCGAGCGGATGGCTACACCTTC CAISGLLRADGYTF NA TRBV10-3 14 TRBJ1-2 NA
TGTGCCTGGAGGGGACAGGGGACGAGGACCCAGTACTTC CAWRGQGTRTQYF TRBD1 TRBV30 13 TRBJ2-5 NA
TGTGCCTGCCAGGGGCAGGGTGACACCGGGGAGCTGTTTTTT CACQGQGDTGELFF NA TRBV30 14 TRBJ2-2 NA
TGTGCCAGCAGTTTATTTGGGACAGGGTTGTTGGGTGGCTACACCTTC CASSLFGTGLLGGYTF TRBD1 TRBV27 16 TRBJ1-2 NA
TGTGCCAGCAGCACTCTCCTAACCGGGGAGCTGTTTTTT CASSTLLTGELFF NA TRBV7-9 13 TRBJ2-2 NA
TGTGCCACCGCTGGTGGGACAGAAAAAGAGACCCAGTACTTC CATAGGTEKETQYF TRBD1 TRBV10-3 14 TRBJ2-5 NA
TGTGCCAGCTCACCAGAACAGGGGTCTTACTATGGCTACACCTTC CASSPEQGSYYGYTF TRBD1 TRBV18 15 TRBJ1-2 NA
TGTGCCAGCAAGGGACTAGCGGGGGGGATGGATGAGCAGTTCTTC CASKGLAGGMDEQFF TRBD2 TRBV11-2 15 TRBJ2-1 NA
TGTGCCACCCGCCGGGACACAGATACGCAGTATTTT CATRRDTDTQYF NA TRBV2 12 TRBJ2-3 once
TGTGCCTGGAGTGTGGGGGAGCGGGAGGACACTGAAGCTTTCTTT CAWSVGEREDTEAFF NA TRBV30 15 TRBJ1-1 NA
TGTGCCAGCAGTGCCCGCAGGGGATCTTACGAGCAGTACTTC CASSARRGSYEQYF NA TRBV28 14 TRBJ2-7 NA
TGTGCCAGCAGTACGAATCTACCCGGGATGAACACTGAAGCTTTCTTT CASSTNLPGMNTEAFF NA TRBV11-2 16 TRBJ1-1 NA
TGTGCCAGCAGCCAAGTCGCGGGATCCTACGAGCAGTACTTC CASSQVAGSYEQYF NA TRBV4-2 14 TRBJ2-7 NA
TGTGCCAGCAGCATCATGACTAGCGGCACAGATACGCAGTATTTT CASSIMTSGTDTQYF TRBD2 TRBV13 15 TRBJ2-3 NA
TGTGCCAGCAGCCAGGGACTAGCGGGTCTCCAAGAGACCCAGTACTTC CASSQGLAGLQETQYF TRBD2 TRBV5-4 16 TRBJ2-5 NA
TGTGCCAGCAGGAGCGACAGGGGGTATCGTGAAGCTTTCTTT CASRSDRGYREAFF TRBD1 TRBV25-1 14 TRBJ1-1 few
TGTGCCAGCAGATCTCCGGGTTCCCTGATTTCACCCCTCCACTTT CASRSPGSLISPLHF NA TRBV27 15 TRBJ1-6 NA
TGTGCCAGCACAGAGATAGGGGCAGGGGCTAATAATTCACCCCTCCACTTT CASTEIGAGANNSPLHF NA TRBV2 17 TRBJ1-6 NA
TGTGCCAGCAGCTTATTAGACGGGAATTCACCCCTCCACTTT CASSLLDGNSPLHF NA TRBV7-9 14 TRBJ1-6 NA
TGTGCCAGCAGCGTTTACAGGGGACCTAATGAAAAACTGTTTTTT CASSVYRGPNEKLFF TRBD1 TRBV7-9 15 TRBJ1-4 NA
TGCGCCAGCAGCAACCGGGTTATAAGCTCTGGAAACACCATATATTTT CASSNRVISSGNTIYF NA TRBV5-1 16 TRBJ1-3 few
TGTGCCAGCAGATCGACAGGCCCGAACACTGAAGCTTTCTTT CASRSTGPNTEAFF NA TRBV27 14 TRBJ1-1 NA
TGTGCCAGCAGTGAAGGAGAGCAAGCAAAGCCCCAGCATTTT CASSEGEQAKPQHF NA TRBV6-1 14 TRBJ1-5 NA